The subject of this entry is one TCR beta chain. This entry comes from a study of blood T cell repertoires in COVID-19. TCRdb's table, derived via immunoSEQ multiplex PCR, lists solely in-frame clones and lacks some. This sample has around 68,000 clones, with 82% found just once. V was clipped by 4 bases and J by 0 bases; unmatched bases: 7. The CDR3 runs to 17 residues. The germline V gene has CDR1 LGHDT and CDR2 YNNKEL (reference sequence). The clonotype comes from a man older than 75 with active COVID-19. The sample taken for sequencing was peripheral blood. This chain joins TRBV3-1 (or the pseudogene TRBV3-2) and TRBJ1-3; 9 bases are a match to TRBD1. This chain's CDR3 is CASSLQQGAFSGNTIYF. Written as DNA, the CDR3 is TGTGCCAGCAGCCTTCAACAGGGGGCATTCTCTGGAAACACCATATATTTT.